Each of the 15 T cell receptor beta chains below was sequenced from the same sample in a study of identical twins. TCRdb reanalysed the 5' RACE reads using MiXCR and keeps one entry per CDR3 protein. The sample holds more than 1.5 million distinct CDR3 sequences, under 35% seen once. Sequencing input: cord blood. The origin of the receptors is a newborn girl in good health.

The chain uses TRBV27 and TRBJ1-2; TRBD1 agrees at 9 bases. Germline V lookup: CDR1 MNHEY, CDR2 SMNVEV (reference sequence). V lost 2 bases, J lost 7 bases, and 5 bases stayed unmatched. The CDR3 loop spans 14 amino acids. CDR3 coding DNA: TGTGCCAGCAGTTTAACACAGGGGGCAGGTGGCTACACCTTC. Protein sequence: CASSLTQGAGGYTF.

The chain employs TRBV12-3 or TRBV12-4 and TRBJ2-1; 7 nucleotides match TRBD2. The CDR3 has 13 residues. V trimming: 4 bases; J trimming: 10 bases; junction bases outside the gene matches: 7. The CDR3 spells CASSSLLAVEQFF. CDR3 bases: TGTGCCAGCAGTTCCCTTCTAGCGGTCGAGCAGTTCTTC.

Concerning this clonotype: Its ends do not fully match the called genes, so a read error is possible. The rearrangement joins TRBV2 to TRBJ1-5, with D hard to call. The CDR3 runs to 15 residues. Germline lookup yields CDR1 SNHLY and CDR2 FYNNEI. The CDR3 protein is CASSGRALSDQPQHF. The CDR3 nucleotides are TGCGCCAGCAGTGGCCGGGCGCTCAGCGATCAGCCCCAGCATTTT.

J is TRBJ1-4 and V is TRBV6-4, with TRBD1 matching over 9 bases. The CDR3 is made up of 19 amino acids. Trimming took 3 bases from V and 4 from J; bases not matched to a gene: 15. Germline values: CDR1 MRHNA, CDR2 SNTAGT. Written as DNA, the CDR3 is TGTGCCAGCAGTGAACTCCCGCCTGGGACAGGGAGGGGTAATGAAAAACTGTTTTTT. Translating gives CASSELPPGTGRGNEKLFF.

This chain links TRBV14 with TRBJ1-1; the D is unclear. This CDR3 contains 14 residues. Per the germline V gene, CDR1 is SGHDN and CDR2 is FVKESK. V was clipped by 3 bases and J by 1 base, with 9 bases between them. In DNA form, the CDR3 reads TGTGCCAGCAGCCATAGGTCAGCGAACACTGAAGCTTTCTTT. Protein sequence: CASSHRSANTEAFF.

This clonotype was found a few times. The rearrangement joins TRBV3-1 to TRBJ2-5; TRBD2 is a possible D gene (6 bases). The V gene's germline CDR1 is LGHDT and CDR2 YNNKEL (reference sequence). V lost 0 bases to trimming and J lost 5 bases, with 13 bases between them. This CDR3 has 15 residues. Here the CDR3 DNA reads TGTGCCAGCAGCCAAGACCCAGTTGGGGGGGAGACCCAGTACTTC. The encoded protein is CASSQDPVGGETQYF.

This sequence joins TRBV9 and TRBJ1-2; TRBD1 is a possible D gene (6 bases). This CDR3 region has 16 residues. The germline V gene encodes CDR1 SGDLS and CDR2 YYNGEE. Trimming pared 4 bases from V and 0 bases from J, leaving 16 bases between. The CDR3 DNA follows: TGTGCCAGCAGCCTATCGGAACAGGGAGCTAACTATGGCTACACCTTC. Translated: CASSLSEQGANYGYTF.

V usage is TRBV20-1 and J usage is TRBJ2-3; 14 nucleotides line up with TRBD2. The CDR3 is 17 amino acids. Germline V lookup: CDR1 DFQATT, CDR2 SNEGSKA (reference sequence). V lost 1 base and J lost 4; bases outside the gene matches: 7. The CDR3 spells CSARGRLAGGPSDTQYF. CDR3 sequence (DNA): TGCAGTGCTAGAGGGCGACTAGCGGGGGGGCCGTCAGATACGCAGTATTTT.

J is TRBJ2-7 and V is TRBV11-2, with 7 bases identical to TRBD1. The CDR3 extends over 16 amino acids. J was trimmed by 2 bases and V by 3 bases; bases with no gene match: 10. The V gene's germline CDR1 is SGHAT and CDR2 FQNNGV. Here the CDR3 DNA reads TGTGCCAGCAGCTTTTACACCAGCGACAGGGCCTACGAGCAGTACTTC. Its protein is CASSFYTSDRAYEQYF.

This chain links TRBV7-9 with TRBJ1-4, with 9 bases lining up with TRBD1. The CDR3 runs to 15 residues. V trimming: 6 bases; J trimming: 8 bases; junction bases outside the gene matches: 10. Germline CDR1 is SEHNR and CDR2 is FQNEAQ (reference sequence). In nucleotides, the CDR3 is TGTGCCAGCAGTCCTCCGGGACAGGGAAGGGAAAAACTGTTTTTT. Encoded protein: CASSPPGQGREKLFF.

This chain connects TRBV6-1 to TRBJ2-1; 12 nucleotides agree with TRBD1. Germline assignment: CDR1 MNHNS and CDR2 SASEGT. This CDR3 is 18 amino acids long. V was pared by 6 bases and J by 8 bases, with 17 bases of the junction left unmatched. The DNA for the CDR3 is TGTGCCAGCAGCCGAATCTCGGGACAGGGGGCGCCGAAAGATGAGCAGTTCTTC. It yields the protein CASSRISGQGAPKDEQFF.

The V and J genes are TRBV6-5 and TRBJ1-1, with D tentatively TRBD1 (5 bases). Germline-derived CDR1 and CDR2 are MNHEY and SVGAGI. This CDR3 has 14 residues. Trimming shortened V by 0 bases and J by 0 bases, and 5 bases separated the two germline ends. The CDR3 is CASSYSTVNTEAFF. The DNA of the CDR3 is TGTGCCAGCAGTTACTCGACAGTGAACACTGAAGCTTTCTTT.

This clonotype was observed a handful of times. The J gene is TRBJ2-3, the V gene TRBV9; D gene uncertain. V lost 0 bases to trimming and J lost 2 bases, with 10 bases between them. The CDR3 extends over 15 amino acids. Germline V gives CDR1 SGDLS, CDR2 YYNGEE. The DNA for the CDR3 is TGTGCCAGCAGCGTAGATGTACGAGCCACAGATACGCAGTATTTT. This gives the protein CASSVDVRATDTQYF.

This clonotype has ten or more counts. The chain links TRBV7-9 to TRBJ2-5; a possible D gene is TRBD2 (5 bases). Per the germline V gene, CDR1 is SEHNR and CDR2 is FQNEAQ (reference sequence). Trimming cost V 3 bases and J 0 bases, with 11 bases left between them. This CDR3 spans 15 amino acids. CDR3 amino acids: CASSLVGLDQETQYF. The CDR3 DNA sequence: TGTGCCAGCAGCTTGGTAGGACTCGACCAAGAGACCCAGTACTTC.

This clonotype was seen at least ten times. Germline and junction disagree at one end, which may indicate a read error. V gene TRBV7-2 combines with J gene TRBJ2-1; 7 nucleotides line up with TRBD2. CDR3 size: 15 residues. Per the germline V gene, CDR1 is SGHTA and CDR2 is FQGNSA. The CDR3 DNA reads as TGTGCCAGCAGTTTAGGCGGGGGAGGATACAATGAGCAGTTCTTC. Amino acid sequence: CASSLGGGGYNEQFF.